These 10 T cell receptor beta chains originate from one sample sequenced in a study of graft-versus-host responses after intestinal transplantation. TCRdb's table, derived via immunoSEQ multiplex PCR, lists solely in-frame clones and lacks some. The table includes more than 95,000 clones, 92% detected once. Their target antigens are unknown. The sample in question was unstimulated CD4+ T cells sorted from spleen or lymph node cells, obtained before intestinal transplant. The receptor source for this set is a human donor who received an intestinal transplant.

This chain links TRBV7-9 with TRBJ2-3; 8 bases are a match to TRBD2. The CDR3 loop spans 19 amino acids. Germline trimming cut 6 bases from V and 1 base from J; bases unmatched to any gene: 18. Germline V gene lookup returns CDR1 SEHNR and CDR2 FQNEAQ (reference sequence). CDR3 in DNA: TGTGCCAGCAGTCCGGGCCCGATCGCGGGAGGTTACCGCACAGATACGCAGTATTTT. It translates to CASSPGPIAGGYRTDTQYF.

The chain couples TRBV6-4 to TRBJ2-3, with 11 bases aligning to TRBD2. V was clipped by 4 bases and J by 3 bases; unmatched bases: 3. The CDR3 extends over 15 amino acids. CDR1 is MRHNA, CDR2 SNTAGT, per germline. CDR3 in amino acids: CASSVPSGRTDTQYF. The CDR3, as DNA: TGTGCCAGCAGTGTCCCTAGCGGGAGGACAGATACGCAGTATTTT.

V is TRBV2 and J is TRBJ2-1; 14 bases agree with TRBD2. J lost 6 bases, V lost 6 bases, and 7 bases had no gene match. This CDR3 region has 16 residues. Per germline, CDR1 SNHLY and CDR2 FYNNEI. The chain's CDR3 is CASSQTGTSGSNEQFF. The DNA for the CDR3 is TGTGCCAGCAGCCAAACCGGGACTAGCGGGAGCAATGAGCAGTTCTTC.

CDR3 region: CASSAGSSYNSPLHF. The CDR3 DNA follows: TGTGCCAGCAGTGCGGGGAGCTCCTATAATTCACCCCTCCACTTT. The gene calls are TRBV2 and TRBJ1-6; D is undetermined. CDR1 and CDR2 from the germline V gene are SNHLY and FYNNEI. The CDR3 runs 15 residues. V was shortened by 4 bases and J by 0 bases, with 7 bases between the two germline ends.

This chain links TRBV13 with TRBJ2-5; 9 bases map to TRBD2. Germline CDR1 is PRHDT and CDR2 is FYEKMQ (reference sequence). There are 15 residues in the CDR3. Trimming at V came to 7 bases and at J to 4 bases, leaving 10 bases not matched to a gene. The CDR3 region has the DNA TGTGCCAGCACTATCGCGGGAGGGCGGGGAGAGACCCAGTACTTC. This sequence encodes CASTIAGGRGETQYF.

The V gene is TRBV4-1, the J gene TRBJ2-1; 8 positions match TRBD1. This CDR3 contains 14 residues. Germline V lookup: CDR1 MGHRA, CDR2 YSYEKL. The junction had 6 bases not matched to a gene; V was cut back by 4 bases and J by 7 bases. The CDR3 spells CASSLGQEINEQFF. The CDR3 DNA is TGCGCCAGCAGCCTGGGACAGGAGATAAATGAGCAGTTCTTC.

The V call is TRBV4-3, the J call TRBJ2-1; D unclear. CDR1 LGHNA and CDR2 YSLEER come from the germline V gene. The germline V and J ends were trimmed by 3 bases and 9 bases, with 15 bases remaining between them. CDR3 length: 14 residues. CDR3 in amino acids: CASSQEMVYGEQFF. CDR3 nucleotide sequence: TGCGCCAGCAGCCAGGAGATGGTGTATGGTGAGCAGTTCTTC.

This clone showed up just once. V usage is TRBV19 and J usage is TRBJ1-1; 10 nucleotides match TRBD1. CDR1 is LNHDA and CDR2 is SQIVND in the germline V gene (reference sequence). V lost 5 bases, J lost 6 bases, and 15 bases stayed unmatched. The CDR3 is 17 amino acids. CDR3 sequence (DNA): TGTGCCAGTAGTGACCCCGGGACAGGGGCCACTCTCGCTGAAGCTTTCTTT. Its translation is CASSDPGTGATLAEAFF.

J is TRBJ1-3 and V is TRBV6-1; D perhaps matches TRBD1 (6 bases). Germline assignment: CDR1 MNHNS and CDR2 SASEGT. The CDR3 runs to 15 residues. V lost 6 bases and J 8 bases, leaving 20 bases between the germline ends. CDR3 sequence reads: CASSPQRGRTDTIYF. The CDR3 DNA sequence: TGTGCCAGCAGCCCCCAGCGGGGGCGAACGGACACCATATATTTT.

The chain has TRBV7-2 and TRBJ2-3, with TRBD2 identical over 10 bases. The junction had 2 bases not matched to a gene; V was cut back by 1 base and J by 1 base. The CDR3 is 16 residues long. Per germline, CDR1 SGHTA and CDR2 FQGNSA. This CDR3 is CASSLDGTSGTDTQYF. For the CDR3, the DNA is TGTGCCAGCAGCTTAGACGGGACTAGCGGCACAGATACGCAGTATTTT. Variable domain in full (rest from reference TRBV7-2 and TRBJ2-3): GAGVSQSPSNKVTEKGKDVELRCDPISGHTALYWYRQSLGQGLEFLIYFQGNSAPDKSGLPSDRFSAERTGGSVSTLTIQRTQQEDSAVYLCASSLDGTSGTDTQYFGPGTRLTVL.